This T cell receptor beta chain was identified during a study of regulatory T cells in long-lasting Graves disease. This clonotype was picked up many times. With iRepertoire HTBI primers and Arm-PCR of CDR3 regions, TCR beta libraries were built. Each CDR3 protein is one row after TCRdb ran MiXCR on the multiplex PCR reads. The repertoire holds roughly 410,000 distinct CDR3 sequences, with over 12% as singletons. Specified time point: newly diagnosed GD, antithyroid drugs for less than 3 months. The TCR library used RNA extracted from PBMCs. The same sample was also studied in work on T cells in Graves' hyperthyroidism and ophthalmopathy. Turning to that study: The HTBI primer set drove a first-round RT-PCR of the TCR CDR3. Most thyroid clonotypes with frequency above 0.001 were detected in blood. A model of 13 V-J pairs discriminated ophthalmopathy from stable hyperthyroidism.

This specimen consisted of peripheral blood mononuclear cells (PBMCs), obtained at new diagnosis, from a patient treated with antithyroid drugs. The clonotype originates from a woman in her 40s with Graves disease.

In DNA form, the CDR3 reads TGTGCCAGCAGAACCCGGGACTACCAAGAGACCCAGTACTTC. The encoded protein is CASRTRDYQETQYF. This chain joins TRBV2 and TRBJ2-5, with D maybe TRBD2 (6 bases). CDR1 is SNHLY and CDR2 is FYNNEI in the germline V gene. This CDR3 has 14 residues. Trimming took 6 bases from V and 0 from J, leaving 11 bases between them.